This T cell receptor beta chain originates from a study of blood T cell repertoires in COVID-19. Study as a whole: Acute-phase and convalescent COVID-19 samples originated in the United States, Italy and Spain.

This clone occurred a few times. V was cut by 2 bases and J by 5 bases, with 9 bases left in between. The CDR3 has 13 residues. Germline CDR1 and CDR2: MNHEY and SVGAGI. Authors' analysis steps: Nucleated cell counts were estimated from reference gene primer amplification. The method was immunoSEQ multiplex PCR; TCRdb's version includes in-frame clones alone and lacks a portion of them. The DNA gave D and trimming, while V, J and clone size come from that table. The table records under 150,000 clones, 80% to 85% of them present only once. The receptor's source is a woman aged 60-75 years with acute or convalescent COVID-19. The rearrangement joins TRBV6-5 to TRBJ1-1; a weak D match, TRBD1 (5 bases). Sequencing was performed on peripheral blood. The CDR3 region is CASSYPGGTEAFF. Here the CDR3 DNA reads TGTGCCAGCAGTTACCCCGGGGGTACTGAAGCTTTCTTT.